These 22 T cell receptor beta chains share one sample of origin, sequenced in a study of control samples from healthy donors and cancer patients. Some clones are missing from TCRdb's copy, which holds only in-frame ones; the method was immunoSEQ multiplex PCR. The sample lists fewer than 70,000 clones, roughly 94% occurring once. The sample comprised blood. The receptors here all came from a man aged 25-45 years in good health.

This sequence joins TRBV6-5 and TRBJ1-2; 8 bases line up with TRBD1. The CDR3 has 13 amino acids. In germline, CDR1 is MNHEY, CDR2 SVGAGI. J gave up 8 bases and V 8 bases, and 10 bases lay outside the gene matches. The CDR3 DNA reads TGTGCCAGCGCCCTTCAGGGGGCGCGAGGCTACACCTTC. It codes for CASALQGARGYTF.

On this clone: Other DNA sequences in the same sample also yield this CDR3. V usage is TRBV19 and J usage is TRBJ1-2; D is unresolved. The V end lost 6 bases, the J end lost 4 bases, and 9 bases lay between the germline ends. Germline values: CDR1 LNHDA, CDR2 SQIVND (reference sequence). CDR3 length equals 12 residues. Written as DNA, the CDR3 is TGTGCCAGTAGGGTAGGGTCCTATGGCTACACCTTC. This codes for CASRVGSYGYTF.

This clone occurred once. This rearrangement joins TRBV6-5 to TRBJ1-4; TRBD1 agrees at 10 bases. CDR3 length: 13 residues. V trimming: 8 bases; J trimming: 5 bases; junction bases outside the gene matches: 2. Germline V lookup: CDR1 MNHEY, CDR2 SVGAGI. CDR3 residues: CASADRGNEKLFF. The CDR3 DNA reads TGTGCCAGCGCGGACAGGGGGAATGAAAAACTGTTTTTT.

This clone occurred once. This chain uses TRBV3-1 (or the pseudogene TRBV3-2) with TRBJ2-7, with unresolved D. Trimming removed 1 base from V and 0 bases from J, with 13 bases in between. This CDR3 spans 16 amino acids. Per the germline V gene, CDR1 is LGHDT and CDR2 is YNNKEL (reference sequence). The CDR3 nucleotides read TGTGCCAGCAGCCAAGGGGATTCTGGGAACTCCTACGAGCAGTACTTC. It is translated as CASSQGDSGNSYEQYF.

The genes are TRBV11-2 and TRBJ2-2; D is unresolved. Per germline, CDR1 SGHAT and CDR2 FQNNGV. The V and J ends lost 2 bases and 6 bases respectively, with 10 bases between them. The CDR3 covers 14 residues. CDR3 loop: CASSLSSGAGELFF. CDR3 bases: TGTGCCAGCAGCTTATCATCTGGAGCCGGGGAGCTGTTTTTT. The full variable domain, with the rest looked up from reference TRBV11-2 and TRBJ2-2, is EAGVAQSPRYKIIEKRQSVAFWCNPISGHATLYWYQQILGQGPKLLIQFQNNGVVDDSQLPKDRFSAERLKGVDSTLKIQPAKLEDSAVYLCASSLSSGAGELFFGEGSRLTVL.

The gene calls are TRBV5-3 and TRBJ1-5; 8 bases map to TRBD1. TRBV5-3 is treated as an ORF (open reading frame) with a function not yet certain. After removal of 2 bases from V and 4 bases from J, the junction contained 5 bases not matched to a gene. The CDR3 spans 15 residues. CDR3 region: CARSFIQGGNQPQHF. In nucleotides, the CDR3 is TGTGCCAGAAGCTTCATACAGGGGGGGAATCAGCCCCAGCATTTT.

V is TRBV5-1 and J is TRBJ1-2; 10 bases align to TRBD1. The V and J ends lost 3 bases and 4 bases, in that order; junction bases with no gene match: 6. This CDR3 comprises 15 residues. CDR1 and CDR2 from the germline V gene are SGHRS and YFSETQ. DNA of the CDR3: TGCGCCAGCAGCTCCGGGACAGGGGCCTTCTATGGCTACACCTTC. It yields the protein CASSSGTGAFYGYTF.

This chain uses TRBV5-4 with TRBJ2-3, with D possibly called TRBD1 or TRBD2 (5 bases each). From germline, CDR1 is SGHNT and CDR2 YYREEE (reference sequence). The CDR3 is made up of 15 amino acids. Between the trimmed V and J ends, which lost 0 bases and 10 bases, there was a span of 18 bases. This CDR3 reads CASSLARFRGAAQYF. The CDR3 DNA reads as TGTGCCAGCAGCTTGGCCAGGTTTAGAGGGGCTGCGCAGTATTTT. Full variable domain (outside the CDR3, taken from reference TRBV5-4 and TRBJ2-3): ETGVTQSPTHLIKTRGQQVTLRCSSQSGHNTVSWYQQALGQGPQFIFQYYREEENGRGNFPPRFSGLQFPNYSSELNVNALELDDSALYLCASSLARFRGAAQYFGPGTRLTVL.

The chain uses TRBV7-9 and TRBJ1-5; D is possibly TRBD1 (5 bases). V lost 11 bases and J lost 3, with 20 bases in between. The CDR3 contains 15 residues. CDR1 is SEHNR, CDR2 FQNEAQ, per germline (reference sequence). The CDR3 protein is CASAAVGQTNQPQHF. CDR3 nucleotide sequence: TGTGCCTCGGCAGCTGTAGGACAAACCAATCAGCCCCAGCATTTT. The whole variable domain, filled in from reference TRBV7-9 and TRBJ1-5, reads DTGVSQNPRHKITKRGQNVTFRCDPISEHNRLYWYRQTLGQGPEFLTYFQNEAQLEKSRLLSDRFSAERPKGSFSTLEIQRTEQGDSAMYLCASAAVGQTNQPQHFGDGTRLSIL.

The chain links TRBV5-1 to TRBJ2-7; 15 bases map to TRBD2. After removal of 3 bases from V and 7 bases from J, the junction contained 5 bases not matched to a gene. The CDR3 contains 15 residues. Germline V CDR1 and CDR2: SGHRS, YFSETQ. This CDR3 is CASSWTSGRASEQYF. Written as DNA, the CDR3 is TGCGCCAGCAGCTGGACTAGCGGGAGGGCCTCGGAGCAGTACTTC.

The V call is TRBV3-1 (or the pseudogene TRBV3-2), the J call TRBJ2-5, with TRBD2 matching 7 bases. The CDR3 is 16 amino acids. Germline lookup yields CDR1 LGHDT and CDR2 YNNKEL (reference sequence). V dropped 4 bases and J dropped 3; count of bases not matched to a gene: 11. The chain's CDR3 is CASSPHSGGGKETQYF. Written as DNA, the CDR3 is TGTGCCAGCAGCCCTCACTCGGGGGGAGGGAAAGAGACCCAGTACTTC.

V usage is TRBV19 and J usage is TRBJ1-1; no reliable D call. CDR3 length: 11 residues. Between the trimmed V and J ends, which lost 10 bases and 0 bases, there was a span of 6 bases. Germline V gene data show CDR1 as LNHDA and CDR2 as SQIVND (reference sequence). The CDR3 DNA follows: TGTGCCACCCTATTGAACACTGAAGCTTTCTTT. Its protein is CATLLNTEAFF.

This sequence joins TRBV29-1 and TRBJ1-1; TRBD1 might be the D (5 bases). The CDR3 is 13 residues long. V lost 2 bases and J lost 6, with 13 bases in between. Germline values: CDR1 SQVTM, CDR2 ANQGSEA. The CDR3: CSVEIGVGAEAFF. CDR3 bases: TGCAGCGTTGAAATAGGGGTTGGGGCTGAAGCTTTCTTT.

The rearrangement links TRBV6-5 to TRBJ1-1, with unresolved D. The germline V gene encodes CDR1 MNHEY and CDR2 SVGAGI. V gave up 5 bases and J gave up 0 bases, with 7 bases separating them. This CDR3 contains 13 residues. The CDR3 DNA is TGTGCCAGCAGTCGCCACCTGAACACTGAAGCTTTCTTT. Translating gives CASSRHLNTEAFF.

The chain combines TRBV14 with TRBJ1-1; a weak D match, TRBD1 (5 bases). V lost 5 bases and J lost 1, with 8 bases in between. Looked up from germline, CDR1 is SGHDN and CDR2 is FVKESK. This CDR3 has 13 amino acids. In DNA, the CDR3 is TGTGCCAGCAGCATCCAGGGGAACACTGAAGCTTTCTTT. This gives the protein CASSIQGNTEAFF.

The chain is built from TRBV7-9 and TRBJ1-5; no definite D call. V was cut by 4 bases and J by 3 bases, with 4 bases left in between. The CDR3 is made up of 12 amino acids. Germline V lookup: CDR1 SEHNR, CDR2 FQNEAQ (reference sequence). The CDR3 DNA follows: TGTGCCAGCAGCTCGAACAATCAGCCCCAGCATTTT. It is translated as CASSSNNQPQHF.

This CDR3 reads CASSLGRVEDEQYF. For the CDR3, the DNA is TGTGCCAGCAGCTTAGGAAGGGTTGAAGACGAGCAGTACTTC. The rearrangement uses TRBV7-4 and TRBJ2-7; no clear D gene. V lost 1 base and J lost 5, with 12 bases in between. Germline V gene data show CDR1 as SGHVT and CDR2 as SQSDAQ. The CDR3 length is 14 residues. The variable domain in full, completed from reference TRBV7-4 and TRBJ2-7, reads GAGVSQSPRYKVAKRGRDVALRCDSISGHVTLYWYRQTLGQGSEVLTYSQSDAQRDKSGRPSGRFSAERPERSVSTLKIQRTEQGDSAVYLCASSLGRVEDEQYFGPGTRLTVT.

This clone was observed a single time. CDR3 sequence: CASSRGNSGNTIYF. In nucleotides, the CDR3 is TGTGCCAGCAGCCGGGGAAATTCTGGAAACACCATATATTTT. V usage is TRBV3-1 (or the pseudogene TRBV3-2) and J usage is TRBJ1-3, with unresolved D. This CDR3 has 14 amino acids. Trimming pared 4 bases from V and 1 base from J, leaving 8 bases between. Per germline, CDR1 LGHDT and CDR2 YNNKEL (reference sequence).

This sequence joins TRBV28 and TRBJ1-1, with TRBD1 as a possible D gene (5 bases). From germline, CDR1 is MDHEN and CDR2 SYDVKM. CDR3 length equals 14 residues. V dropped 7 bases and J dropped 3 bases, with 15 bases sitting between them. CDR3 DNA: TGTGCCAGCACCGCGACAGAGTCGTACACTGAAGCTTTCTTT. Translating it yields CASTATESYTEAFF.

V and J are TRBV28 and TRBJ1-5; D is undetermined. The length of the CDR3 is 11 residues. V shed 6 bases and J shed 10 bases, with 10 bases lying between them. Germline V gene sequence: CDR1 MDHEN, CDR2 SYDVKM. CDR3 sequence: CASRGDSPQHF. The CDR3 coding sequence is TGTGCCAGCAGGGGCGATTCACCCCAGCATTTT. Combining the CDR3 with reference TRBV28 and TRBJ1-5 gives the whole variable domain DVKVTQSSRYLVKRTGEKVFLECVQDMDHENMFWYRQDPGLGLRLIYFSYDVKMKEKGDIPEGYSVSREKKERFSLILESASTNQTSMYLCASRGDSPQHFGDGTRLSIL.

This clone was recorded a few times. The chain uses TRBV12-3 or TRBV12-4 and TRBJ1-1; D unclear. The CDR3 totals 13 residues. V shed 5 bases and J shed 1 base, with 8 bases lying between them. CDR3 DNA sequence: TGTGCCAGCAGTCGTATCCAGAACACTGAAGCTTTCTTT. Translated: CASSRIQNTEAFF.

The chain carries TRBV7-2 and TRBJ2-3; no clear D gene. V dropped 2 bases and J dropped 2 bases, with 5 bases sitting between them. Germline assignment: CDR1 SGHTA and CDR2 FQGNSA. The CDR3 has 13 residues. Here the CDR3 reads CASSLLNTDTQYF. The DNA for the CDR3 is TGTGCCAGCAGCTTACTCAACACAGATACGCAGTATTTT.